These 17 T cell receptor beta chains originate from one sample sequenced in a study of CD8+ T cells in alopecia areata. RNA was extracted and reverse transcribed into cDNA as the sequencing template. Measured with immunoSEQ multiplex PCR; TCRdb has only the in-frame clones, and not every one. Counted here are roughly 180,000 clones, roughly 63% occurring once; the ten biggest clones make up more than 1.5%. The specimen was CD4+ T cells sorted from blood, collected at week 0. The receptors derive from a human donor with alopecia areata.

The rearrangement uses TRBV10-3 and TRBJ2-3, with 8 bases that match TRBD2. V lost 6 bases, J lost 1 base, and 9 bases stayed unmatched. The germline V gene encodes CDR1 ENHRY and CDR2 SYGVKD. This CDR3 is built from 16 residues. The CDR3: CAIRGSGAAGTDTQYF. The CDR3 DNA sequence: TGTGCCATCAGAGGTAGCGGGGCTGCGGGCACAGATACGCAGTATTTT.

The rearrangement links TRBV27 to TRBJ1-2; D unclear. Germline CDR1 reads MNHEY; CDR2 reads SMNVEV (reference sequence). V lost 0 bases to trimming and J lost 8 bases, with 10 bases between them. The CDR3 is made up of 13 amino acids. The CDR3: CASSLSPWWGYTF. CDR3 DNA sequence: TGTGCCAGCAGTTTATCACCTTGGTGGGGCTACACCTTC.

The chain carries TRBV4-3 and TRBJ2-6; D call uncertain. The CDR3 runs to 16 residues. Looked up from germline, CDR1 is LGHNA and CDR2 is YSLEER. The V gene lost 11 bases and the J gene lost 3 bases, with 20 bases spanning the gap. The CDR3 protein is CAELPPGSNGANVLTF. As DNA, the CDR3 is TGCGCCGAGCTCCCTCCCGGTTCTAATGGGGCCAACGTCCTGACTTTC.

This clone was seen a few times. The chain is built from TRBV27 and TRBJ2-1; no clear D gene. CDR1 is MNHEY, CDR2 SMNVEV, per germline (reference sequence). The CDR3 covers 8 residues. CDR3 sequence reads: CNGNEQFF. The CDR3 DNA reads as TGTAACGGCAATGAGCAGTTCTTC.

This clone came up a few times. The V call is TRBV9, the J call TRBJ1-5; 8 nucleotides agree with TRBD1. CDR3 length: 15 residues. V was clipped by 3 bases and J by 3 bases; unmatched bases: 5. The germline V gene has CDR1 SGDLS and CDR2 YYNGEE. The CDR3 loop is CASSATGQVNQPQHF. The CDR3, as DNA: TGTGCCAGCAGCGCGACGGGACAGGTCAATCAGCCCCAGCATTTT.

The CDR3 loop reads CSVEGQGNTGELFF. Written as DNA, the CDR3 is TGCAGCGTTGAAGGACAGGGGAACACCGGGGAGCTGTTTTTT. The chain has TRBV29-1 and TRBJ2-2, with 7 bases matching TRBD1. CDR1 is SQVTM and CDR2 is ANQGSEA in the germline V gene. The CDR3 is made up of 14 amino acids. V lost 1 base to trimming and J lost 1 base; unmatched junction nucleotides: 0.

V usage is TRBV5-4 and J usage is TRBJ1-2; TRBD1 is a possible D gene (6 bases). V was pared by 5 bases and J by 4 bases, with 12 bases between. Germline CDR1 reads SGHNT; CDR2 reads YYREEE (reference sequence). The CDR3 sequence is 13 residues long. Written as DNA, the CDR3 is TGTGCCAGCAGTTCAGCAGGGGCCTATGGCTACACCTTC. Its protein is CASSSAGAYGYTF.

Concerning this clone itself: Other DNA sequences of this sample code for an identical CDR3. CDR3 loop: CASSPDREETQYF. The DNA of the CDR3 is TGTGCCAGCAGCCCCGACAGGGAAGAGACCCAGTACTTC. The V call is TRBV5-6, the J call TRBJ2-5; 7 bases agree with TRBD1. The CDR3 consists of 13 residues. Germline V CDR1 and CDR2: SGHDT, YYEEEE. J lost 3 bases, V lost 4 bases, and 3 bases had no gene match.

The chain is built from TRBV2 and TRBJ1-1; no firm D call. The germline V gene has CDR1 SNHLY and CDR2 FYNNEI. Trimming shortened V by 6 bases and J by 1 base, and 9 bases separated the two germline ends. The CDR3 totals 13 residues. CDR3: CASRVDSNTEAFF. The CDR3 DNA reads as TGTGCCAGCAGGGTCGACTCGAACACTGAAGCTTTCTTT.

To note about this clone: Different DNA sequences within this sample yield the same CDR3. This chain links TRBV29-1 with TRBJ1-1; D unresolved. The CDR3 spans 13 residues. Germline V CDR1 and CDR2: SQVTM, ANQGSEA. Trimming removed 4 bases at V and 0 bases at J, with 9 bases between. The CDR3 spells CSVVRRLNTEAFF. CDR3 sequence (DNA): TGCAGCGTTGTTCGCAGATTGAACACTGAAGCTTTCTTT.

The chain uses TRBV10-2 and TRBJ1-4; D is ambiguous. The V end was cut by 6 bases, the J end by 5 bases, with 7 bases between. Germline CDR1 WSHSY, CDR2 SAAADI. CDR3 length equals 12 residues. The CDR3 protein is CASRGVNEKLFF. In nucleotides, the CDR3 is TGCGCCAGCAGAGGAGTAAATGAAAAACTGTTTTTT.

As DNA, the CDR3 is TGTGCCTCTTGGGGAGGAAACTATGGCTACACCTTC. As protein: CASWGGNYGYTF. The chain has TRBV30 and TRBJ1-2; D is unresolved. The length of the CDR3 is 12 residues. V was clipped by 7 bases and J by 2 bases, with 11 bases between them. Germline values: CDR1 GTSNPN, CDR2 SVGIG (reference sequence).

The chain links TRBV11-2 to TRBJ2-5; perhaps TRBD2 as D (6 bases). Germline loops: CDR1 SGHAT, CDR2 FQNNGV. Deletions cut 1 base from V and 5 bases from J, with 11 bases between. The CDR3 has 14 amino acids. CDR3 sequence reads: CASSLGDLRETQYF. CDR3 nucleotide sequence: TGTGCCAGCAGCTTAGGGGACTTGAGGGAGACCCAGTACTTC.

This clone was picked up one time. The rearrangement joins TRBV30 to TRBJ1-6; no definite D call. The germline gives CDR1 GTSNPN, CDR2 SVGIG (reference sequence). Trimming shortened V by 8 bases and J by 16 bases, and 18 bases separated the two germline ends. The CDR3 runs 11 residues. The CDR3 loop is CAASGRSQLHF. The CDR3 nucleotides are TGTGCCGCCTCTGGGCGGTCCCAACTCCACTTT.

The CDR3 region has the DNA TGTGCCTGGAGCATCGGACAGATCAATCAGCCCCAGCATTTT. Amino acid sequence: CAWSIGQINQPQHF. The V gene is TRBV30, the J gene TRBJ1-5; maybe TRBD1 (6 bases). The germline V gene encodes CDR1 GTSNPN and CDR2 SVGIG (reference sequence). The V and J ends lost 3 bases and 3 bases respectively, with 12 bases between them. The CDR3 is made up of 14 amino acids.

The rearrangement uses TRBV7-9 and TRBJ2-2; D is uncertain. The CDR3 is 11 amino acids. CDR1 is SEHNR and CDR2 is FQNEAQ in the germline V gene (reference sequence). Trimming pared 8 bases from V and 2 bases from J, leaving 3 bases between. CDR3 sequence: CASDNTGELFF. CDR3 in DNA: TGTGCCAGCGATAACACCGGGGAGCTGTTTTTT.

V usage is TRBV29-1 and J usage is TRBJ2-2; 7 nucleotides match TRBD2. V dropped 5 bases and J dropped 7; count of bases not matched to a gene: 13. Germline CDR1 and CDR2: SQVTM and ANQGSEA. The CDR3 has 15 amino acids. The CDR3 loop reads CSVNIGTTTVGELFF. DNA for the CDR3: TGCAGCGTTAATATCGGGACTACAACAGTCGGGGAGCTGTTTTTT.